This T cell receptor beta chain was sequenced in a study of blood T cell dynamics during melanoma immunotherapy. Study-wide background: Standard first-line treatment here was pembrolizumab or nivolumab plus ipilimumab in metastatic melanoma.

Overall study results and limits: The study could not tell melanoma-specific clones from general immune activation.

The method was immunoSEQ multiplex PCR; TCRdb's version includes in-frame clones alone and lacks a portion of them. The sample contains 4,200 or so clones, around 96% of which appear only once. The germline V gene encodes CDR1 SGHNT and CDR2 YYREEE (reference sequence). This CDR3 contains 15 residues. With V trimmed by 3 bases and J by 7 bases, 7 bases remained unmatched. The time point denotes: pre-treatment baseline. Details on this clone: Its antigen is as yet unknown.

The rearrangement joins TRBV5-4 to TRBJ2-7, with TRBD2 matching over 13 bases. The sequence was obtained from a human donor with melanoma. The sample in question was effector memory CD8+ T cells from blood, obtained from a patient treated with checkpoint blockade. The CDR3 here is CASSWTSGSSREQYF. In DNA, the CDR3 is TGTGCCAGCAGCTGGACTAGCGGGAGTAGTCGGGAGCAGTACTTC.